This note documents a single TCR beta chain sequence. TCRdb keeps only in-frame clones here, not all; method: immunoSEQ multiplex PCR. Of 150,000 to 200,000 clones listed, 70% to 90% are singletons. CDR3 size: 15 residues. The V segment lost 6 bases and the J segment 1 base; nucleotides outside the gene matches: 6. CDR1 is MDHEN, CDR2 SYDVKM, per germline. The source of the sample is a study of blood T cell repertoires in COVID-19. The J gene is TRBJ1-1, the V gene TRBV28; the match to TRBD1 covers 9 bases. The sample comprised peripheral blood. The TCR sequence derives from a woman aged 25-40 years with active or convalescent COVID-19. This CDR3 reads CASRRDRASNTEAFF. The CDR3 nucleotides are TGTGCCAGCAGACGGGACAGGGCCTCGAACACTGAAGCTTTCTTT.